A single sample gave rise to the 27 T cell receptor beta chains below, sequenced in a study of ipilimumab plus nivolumab after autologous stem cell transplantation. Clones were sequenced by immunoSEQ multiplex PCR, and TCRdb holds only the in-frame ones, with some missing. The data hold fewer than 95,000 clones, with around 80% observed a single time. The sequencing here drew on PBMCs, taken in a trial of ipilimumab plus nivolumab as post-transplant consolidation. All receptors come from a male donor with diffuse large B-cell lymphoma.

The V call is TRBV7-6, the J call TRBJ2-1; TRBD1 matches at 8 bases. Unmatched junction bases numbered 17, after V lost 5 bases and J lost 8 bases. Germline CDR1 SGHVS, CDR2 FNYEAQ. The CDR3 is made up of 17 amino acids. The CDR3 region has the DNA TGTGCCAGCAGCCGGACAGGGATCGTGGGGGGTTACGATGAGCAGTTCTTC. This encodes CASSRTGIVGGYDEQFF.

The CDR3 spells CASKRQGSTNEKLFF. The CDR3 DNA is TGTGCCAGCAAACGACAGGGGAGTACTAATGAAAAACTGTTTTTT. The chain carries TRBV6-6 and TRBJ1-4, with 8 bases fitting TRBD1. The ends lost 7 bases at V and 2 bases at J; junction bases unmatched: 6. This CDR3 comprises 15 residues. The germline V gene has CDR1 MNHNY and CDR2 SVGAGI (reference sequence).

This clone is a singleton in its sample. The rearrangement links TRBV9 to TRBJ2-3, with D possibly TRBD1 on 6 matching bases. Germline assignment: CDR1 SGDLS and CDR2 YYNGEE. This CDR3 has 15 residues. The V gene lost 0 bases and the J gene lost 5 bases, with 13 bases spanning the gap. The CDR3 protein is CASSVDWGQGDTQYF. DNA for the CDR3: TGTGCCAGCAGCGTAGACTGGGGGCAGGGAGATACGCAGTATTTT.

In this sample, this clone turned up once. V gene TRBV9 combines with J gene TRBJ1-1; D is uncertain. V was shortened by 7 bases and J by 0 bases, with 13 bases between the two germline ends. CDR1 is SGDLS and CDR2 is YYNGEE in the germline V gene. The CDR3 runs to 14 residues. CDR3: CASARGVMNTEAFF. CDR3 nucleotide sequence: TGTGCCAGCGCACGCGGGGTCATGAACACTGAAGCTTTCTTT. Based on the CDR3 plus reference TRBV9 and TRBJ1-1, the full variable domain is DSGVTQTPKHLITATGQRVTLRCSPRSGDLSVYWYQQSLDQGLQFLIQYYNGEERAKGNILERFSAQQFPDLHSELNLSSLELGDSALYFCASARGVMNTEAFFGQGTRLTVV.

This chain connects TRBV5-4 to TRBJ2-3; 10 bases map to TRBD2. The germline V gene encodes CDR1 SGHNT and CDR2 YYREEE (reference sequence). V lost 4 bases to trimming and J lost 1 base; unmatched junction nucleotides: 3. This CDR3 is built from 15 residues. The DNA for the CDR3 is TGTGCCAGCAGCCCGGGGACTAGCGGCACAGATACGCAGTATTTT. It translates to CASSPGTSGTDTQYF.

This clone came up a few times. The chain is built from TRBV6-1 and TRBJ1-2, with D possibly TRBD1 on 5 matching bases. In germline, CDR1 is MNHNS, CDR2 SASEGT. The length of the CDR3 is 13 residues. V lost 3 bases and J lost 6, with 11 bases in between. The CDR3 bases are TGTGCCAGCAGTGACAGGGTATCAGATGGCTACACCTTC. This sequence encodes CASSDRVSDGYTF.

This clone showed up just a few times. This chain uses TRBV9 with TRBJ2-2; 7 bases align to TRBD2. This CDR3 contains 14 residues. Germline CDR1 is SGDLS and CDR2 is YYNGEE. V shed 2 bases, J shed 7 bases, and the junction held 5 bases outside the gene matches. CDR3 residues: CASSVLADIGELFF. The CDR3, as DNA: TGTGCCAGCAGCGTGCTAGCGGACATCGGGGAGCTGTTTTTT.

This chain links TRBV7-2 with TRBJ2-2, with 10 nucleotides matching TRBD1. The CDR3 has 15 residues. Trimming took 8 bases from V and 5 from J; bases not matched to a gene: 8. CDR1 and CDR2 from the germline V gene are SGHTA and FQGNSA. In DNA, the CDR3 is TGTGCCAGCTATGACAGGGGGCAAGGGACCGGGGAGCTGTTTTTT. This translates into CASYDRGQGTGELFF.

This rearrangement joins TRBV10-3 to TRBJ1-1, with a weak D call TRBD1 (5 bases). Germline-derived CDR1 and CDR2 are ENHRY and SYGVKD. Trimming removed 3 bases from V and 4 bases from J, with 12 bases in between. This CDR3 has 14 residues. This CDR3 is CAISEGKGITEAFF. The CDR3 bases are TGTGCCATCAGTGAAGGGAAGGGGATCACTGAAGCTTTCTTT.

This rearrangement joins TRBV11-2 to TRBJ2-7, with 7 positions matching TRBD2. Germline V lookup: CDR1 SGHAT, CDR2 FQNNGV. The CDR3 contains 16 residues. V lost 5 bases and J lost 5; bases outside the gene matches: 15. The CDR3 is CASSPGGSYAPHEQYF. DNA for the CDR3: TGTGCCAGCAGCCCCGGGGGGAGCTACGCTCCCCACGAGCAGTACTTC.

The chain employs TRBV14 and TRBJ2-7; D is possibly TRBD2 (5 bases). Germline CDR1 reads SGHDN; CDR2 reads FVKESK. The CDR3 contains 15 residues. Trimming removed 6 bases at V and 1 base at J, with 16 bases between. CDR3 DNA sequence: TGTGCCAGCAGTAGACTATTCACCGCATCCTACGAGCAGTACTTC. Protein product: CASSRLFTASYEQYF.

At least ten counts were recorded for this clone. This CDR3 is also generated by other DNA sequences in the sample. The chain couples TRBV5-1 to TRBJ1-1; perhaps TRBD1 as D (5 bases). The germline V and J ends were trimmed by 0 bases and 4 bases, with 10 bases remaining between them. This CDR3 is built from 14 residues. The germline gives CDR1 SGHRS, CDR2 YFSETQ. The DNA of the CDR3 is TGCGCCAGCAGCTTGGGGGCAGGGAGCACTGAAGCTTTCTTT. This gives the protein CASSLGAGSTEAFF.

A remark on this clone: The junction shows a germline mismatch at one end, possibly a read error. This chain joins TRBV20-1 and TRBJ1-2; TRBD1 is a possible D gene (6 bases). The CDR3 is made up of 11 amino acids. Per the germline V gene, CDR1 is DFQATT and CDR2 is SNEGSKA (reference sequence). The CDR3 DNA sequence: TGCAGTGCTAGAACCCAGGGGCCGGCTGCCTTC. Translating it yields CSARTQGPAAF.

V gene TRBV6-6 combines with J gene TRBJ2-7, with D possibly TRBD1 on 5 matching bases. Germline-derived CDR1 and CDR2 are MNHNY and SVGAGI (reference sequence). The ends were cut back, 2 bases at V and 1 base at J, with 12 bases in the middle. This CDR3 contains 15 residues. In nucleotides, the CDR3 is TGTGCCAGCAGTTACACAGGACAAGCATCCTACGAGCAGTACTTC. Residues: CASSYTGQASYEQYF.

The rearrangement joins TRBV5-4 to TRBJ2-3; D ambiguous. The CDR3 sequence is 16 residues long. With 4 bases removed from V and 1 base from J, the gap between germline ends came to 16 bases. CDR1 and CDR2 (germline): SGHNT, YYREEE (reference sequence). CDR3 protein: CASSPPSSRGTDTQYF. CDR3 bases: TGTGCCAGCAGCCCACCTTCGTCCCGGGGCACAGATACGCAGTATTTT.

The rearrangement uses TRBV29-1 and TRBJ2-5, with 9 nucleotides matching TRBD2. The CDR3 is 15 residues long. V lost 3 bases, J lost 2 bases, and 7 bases stayed unmatched. CDR1 is SQVTM and CDR2 is ANQGSEA in the germline V gene. This CDR3 is CSVEYSSGVQETQYF. CDR3 DNA sequence: TGCAGCGTTGAGTATTCTAGCGGGGTACAAGAGACCCAGTACTTC.

This chain joins TRBV7-8 and TRBJ2-1; the match to TRBD2 covers 9 bases. Looked up from germline, CDR1 is SGHVS and CDR2 is FQNEAQ. The CDR3 totals 15 residues. J lost 5 bases, V lost 2 bases, and 4 bases had no gene match. The CDR3 sequence is CASSLRTSDNNEQFF. CDR3 nucleotide sequence: TGTGCCAGCAGCTTACGGACTAGCGATAACAATGAGCAGTTCTTC. The full variable domain, its missing parts supplied by reference TRBV7-8 and TRBJ2-1, is GAGVSQSPRYKVAKRGQDVALRCDPISGHVSLFWYQQALGQGPEFLTYFQNEAQLDKSGLPSDRFFAERPEGSVSTLKIQRTQQEDSAVYLCASSLRTSDNNEQFFGPGTRLTVL.

This clone was counted a single time. The chain links TRBV6-5 to TRBJ2-3; D is undetermined. Deletions cut 6 bases from V and 0 bases from J, with 7 bases between. This CDR3 has 13 residues. CDR1 and CDR2 (germline): MNHEY, SVGAGI. The DNA for the CDR3 is TGTGCCAGCAGGCTTCGTAGCACAGATACGCAGTATTTT. Translating it yields CASRLRSTDTQYF.

The V call is TRBV18, the J call TRBJ1-1; tentative D call: TRBD1 (5 bases). V lost 4 bases, J lost 3 bases, and 18 bases lay in between. The CDR3 spans 16 residues. Per germline, CDR1 KGHSH and CDR2 LQKENI. The CDR3 nucleotides read TGTGCCAGCTCACTAAACCGGGGGGGAGCTGACACTGAAGCTTTCTTT. Translated: CASSLNRGGADTEAFF.

This clone was observed a handful of times. The genes are TRBV7-3 and TRBJ1-6, with 9 bases fitting TRBD1. V gave up 0 bases and J gave up 8 bases; unmatched junction bases: 2. The CDR3 is 15 residues long. Germline V lookup: CDR1 SGHTA, CDR2 FQGTGA. Here the CDR3 DNA reads TGTGCCAGCAGCTTAACTTGGACAGGGGATTCACCCCTCCACTTT. Its protein product is CASSLTWTGDSPLHF.

The genes are TRBV19 and TRBJ2-3; D gene uncertain. The CDR3 extends over 15 amino acids. Trimming left V 3 bases short and J 0 bases short, with 10 bases between. CDR1 is LNHDA and CDR2 is SQIVND in the germline V gene (reference sequence). The CDR3 here is CASSMSPVSTDTQYF. CDR3 DNA sequence: TGTGCCAGTAGTATGTCCCCGGTTAGCACAGATACGCAGTATTTT.

The V call is TRBV5-4, the J call TRBJ2-7; 8 bases line up with TRBD1. Germline V gene lookup returns CDR1 SGHNT and CDR2 YYREEE (reference sequence). The V segment lost 4 bases and the J segment 5 bases; nucleotides outside the gene matches: 11. The CDR3 is made up of 15 amino acids. CDR3 nucleotides: TGTGCCAGCAGCGGGGGCCCGGGACAGGTGGACGAGCAGTACTTC. Protein sequence: CASSGGPGQVDEQYF.

The rearrangement joins TRBV27 to TRBJ2-2; maybe TRBD1 (5 bases). Looked up from germline, CDR1 is MNHEY and CDR2 is SMNVEV (reference sequence). The length of the CDR3 is 13 residues. With 7 bases removed from V and 5 bases from J, the gap between germline ends came to 11 bases. CDR3 in amino acids: CASMAGWTGELFF. DNA of the CDR3: TGTGCCAGCATGGCAGGGTGGACCGGGGAGCTGTTTTTT.

This clone appeared a single time. The V gene is TRBV7-9, the J gene TRBJ2-3, with 15 bases aligning to TRBD2. J was trimmed by 0 bases and V by 4 bases; bases with no gene match: 5. CDR3 length: 18 amino acids. In germline, CDR1 is SEHNR, CDR2 FQNEAQ (reference sequence). The CDR3 DNA is TGTGCCAGCAGCTCCAAGGGACTAGCGGGGGGCAGCACAGATACGCAGTATTTT. Amino acids: CASSSKGLAGGSTDTQYF.

The chain combines TRBV6-5 with TRBJ1-2; D remains ambiguous. The CDR3 covers 13 residues. Trimming shortened V by 4 bases and J by 8 bases, and 14 bases separated the two germline ends. CDR1 is MNHEY, CDR2 SVGAGI, per germline. DNA of the CDR3: TGTGCCAGCAGTTCCGGCGCCGGGTGGGGCTACACCTTC. Its protein is CASSSGAGWGYTF.

The chain employs TRBV2 and TRBJ1-1; D gene unclear. CDR1 SNHLY and CDR2 FYNNEI come from the germline V gene. V was pared by 2 bases and J by 3 bases, with 4 bases between. The CDR3 loop spans 12 amino acids. As DNA, the CDR3 is TGTGCCAGCAGTGAAATGTACACTGAAGCTTTCTTT. Translation gives CASSEMYTEAFF.

This chain links TRBV18 with TRBJ1-3; 8 bases align to TRBD1. Losses at the gene ends were 5 bases for V and 3 bases for J; bases not matched to a gene: 9. Germline CDR1 is KGHSH and CDR2 is LQKENI. The CDR3 has 16 amino acids. The CDR3 sequence is CASSGQGATHGNTIYF. The CDR3, as DNA: TGTGCCAGCTCAGGCCAGGGGGCAACTCATGGAAACACCATATATTTT.